This T cell receptor beta chain derives from a study of blood T cell repertoires in COVID-19. Study-wide context: Donors of Cohort 3 who recovered were those that had two negative PCRs, clearance, or symptom resolution.

Sequencing used immunoSEQ multiplex PCR; TCRdb keeps in-frame clones, though not all of them. In the table there are a few hundred thousand clones, around 87% of which are singletons. CDR1 is MGHRA and CDR2 is YSYEKL in the germline V gene. The CDR3 is made up of 16 amino acids. J lost 1 base, V lost 1 base, and 6 bases had no gene match. The sequence was obtained from a middle-aged man in a cohort exposed to, infected with or recovered from COVID-19 (not recorded which). Sequencing was performed on PBMCs or T cells enriched from blood (not recorded which). The V and J genes are TRBV4-1 and TRBJ2-7; TRBD2 matches at 8 bases. The chain's CDR3 is CASSQVALAGSYEQYF. CDR3 nucleotide sequence: TGCGCCAGCAGCCAAGTCGCTCTAGCGGGTTCCTACGAGCAGTACTTC.